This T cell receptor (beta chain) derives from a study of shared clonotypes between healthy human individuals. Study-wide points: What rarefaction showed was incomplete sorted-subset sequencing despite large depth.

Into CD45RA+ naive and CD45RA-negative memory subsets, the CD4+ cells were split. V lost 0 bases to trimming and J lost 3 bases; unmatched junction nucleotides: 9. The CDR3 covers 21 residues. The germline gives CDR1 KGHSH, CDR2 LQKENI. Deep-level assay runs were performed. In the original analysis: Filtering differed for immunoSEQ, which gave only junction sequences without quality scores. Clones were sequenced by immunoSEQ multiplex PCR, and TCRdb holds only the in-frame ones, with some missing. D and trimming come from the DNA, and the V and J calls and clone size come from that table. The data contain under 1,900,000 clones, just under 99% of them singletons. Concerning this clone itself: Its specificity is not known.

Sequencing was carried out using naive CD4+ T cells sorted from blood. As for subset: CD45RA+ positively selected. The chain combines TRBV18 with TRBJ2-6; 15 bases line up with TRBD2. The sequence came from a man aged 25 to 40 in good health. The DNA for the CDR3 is TGTGCCAGCTCACCACCCTTCGGACTAGCGGGAGGGCCGATTGGGGCCAACGTCCTGACTTTC. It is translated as CASSPPFGLAGGPIGANVLTF. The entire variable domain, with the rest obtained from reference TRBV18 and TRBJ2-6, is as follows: NAGVMQNPRHLVRRRGQEARLRCSPMKGHSHVYWYRQLPEEGLKFMVYLQKENIIDESGMPKERFSAEFPKEGPSILRIQQVVRGDSAAYFCASSPPFGLAGGPIGANVLTFGAGSRLTVL.